These 12 T cell receptor beta chains were sequenced from one sample in a study of cytomegalovirus exposure and HLA in healthy donors (dated by TCRdb to between 2016 and 2019). The library came from the immunoSEQ multiplex PCR assay. A mixture of 60 forward primers for TCR Vbeta segments and 13 reverse primers for TCR Jbeta segments was used in the multiplex PCR. The immuneACCESS repertoire file appears here via TCRdb, limited to in-frame rearrangements. These files lack a portion of the clones; in checked studies, under half of the deficit traces to unresolved V genes, and the cause of the others is not known. Recorded for this sample are 180,000 or so clones; around 76% of them occurred a single time. The ten largest make up 2.5% of the sample. The sequencing sample was made of PBMCs. These receptor sequences come from a woman in her thirties in good health and CMV-seropositive.

The chain joins TRBV4-1 to TRBJ1-1, with D uncertain. The CDR3 spans 15 residues. V lost 2 bases and J 2 bases, leaving 12 bases between the germline ends. Germline V gene data show CDR1 as MGHRA and CDR2 as YSYEKL. CDR3 in amino acids: CASSQRQVPNTEAFF. The DNA for the CDR3 is TGCGCCAGCAGCCAAAGGCAGGTCCCAAACACTGAAGCTTTCTTT.

This chain joins TRBV5-1 and TRBJ2-6, with 12 bases fitting TRBD1. The length of the CDR3 is 17 residues. Germline assignment: CDR1 SGHRS and CDR2 YFSETQ. Germline trimming cut 6 bases from V and 4 bases from J; bases unmatched to any gene: 8. CDR3 in DNA: TGCGCCAGCAACTCGGGACAGGGGGCTGTCGGGGCCAACGTCCTGACTTTC. As protein: CASNSGQGAVGANVLTF. Complete variable domain (other parts from reference TRBV5-1 and TRBJ2-6): KAGVTQTPRYLIKTRGQQVTLSCSPISGHRSVSWYQQTPGQGLQFLFEYFSETQRNKGNFPGRFSGRQFSNSRSEMNVSTLELGDSALYLCASNSGQGAVGANVLTFGAGSRLTVL.

The sample holds a few counts of this clone. This chain uses TRBV7-2 with TRBJ2-6; a possible D gene is TRBD1 (6 bases). The length of the CDR3 is 17 residues. V lost 0 bases and J 1 base, leaving 10 bases between the germline ends. The germline gives CDR1 SGHTA, CDR2 FQGNSA. CDR3 loop: CASSLANRVSGANVLTF. CDR3 DNA: TGTGCCAGCAGCTTAGCAAACAGGGTGTCTGGGGCCAACGTCCTGACTTTC.

The rearrangement links TRBV10-3 to TRBJ2-1; D unresolved. This CDR3 comprises 12 residues. The germline V gene encodes CDR1 ENHRY and CDR2 SYGVKD. Trimming removed 4 bases from V and 4 bases from J, with 5 bases in between. The DNA of the CDR3 is TGTGCCATCAGTGGCACATACAATGAGCAGTTCTTC. Encoded protein: CAISGTYNEQFF.

J is TRBJ1-1 and V is TRBV4-1; perhaps TRBD1 as D (5 bases). This CDR3 is built from 16 residues. The V and J ends lost 2 bases and 2 bases respectively, with 15 bases between them. Germline values: CDR1 MGHRA, CDR2 YSYEKL. The CDR3, as DNA: TGCGCCAGCAGCCAAAGGAGAGACAGCCGTAACACTGAAGCTTTCTTT. Translation gives CASSQRRDSRNTEAFF.

The rearrangement uses TRBV10-3 and TRBJ2-7, with TRBD1 identical over 7 bases. Germline CDR1 and CDR2: ENHRY and SYGVKD. This CDR3 has 13 residues. The J segment lost 2 bases and the V segment lost 6 bases, leaving 4 bases of the junction unmatched. CDR3 residues: CAISRQGTYEQYF. The CDR3 DNA follows: TGTGCCATCAGCCGACAGGGTACCTACGAGCAGTACTTC.

This clone was seen more than once but under ten times. This CDR3 is CASSSTTLSGGGTQYF. The CDR3 nucleotides are TGTGCCAGCAGTTCCACAACCCTTAGCGGGGGGGGTACGCAGTATTTT. The chain couples TRBV6-6 to TRBJ2-3, with 11 positions matching TRBD2. Germline CDR1 reads MNHNY; CDR2 reads SVGAGI (reference sequence). Trimming at V came to 4 bases and at J to 8 bases, leaving 11 bases not matched to a gene. The CDR3 spans 16 residues.

The J gene is TRBJ1-1, the V gene TRBV7-6, with a tentative D call TRBD1 (5 bases). The germline V gene encodes CDR1 SGHVS and CDR2 FNYEAQ. The ends were cut back, 4 bases at V and 0 bases at J, with 9 bases in the middle. The CDR3 runs 14 residues. DNA of the CDR3: TGTGCCAGCAGCTCGGGGGGAGTGAACACTGAAGCTTTCTTT. Amino acids: CASSSGGVNTEAFF.

The CDR3 loop is CATSGLTGGARSSPLHF. The DNA for the CDR3 is TGTGCCACCAGCGGACTTACAGGGGGCGCGAGAAGTTCACCCCTCCACTTT. The chain employs TRBV15 and TRBJ1-6; 9 bases map to TRBD1. Germline CDR1 and CDR2: LNHNV and YYDKDF (reference sequence). Trimming took 5 bases from V and 9 from J; bases not matched to a gene: 14. This CDR3 is 17 amino acids long.

This clone was observed once. The chain uses TRBV7-2 and TRBJ1-2, with 10 bases that match TRBD1. Trimming at V came to 6 bases and at J to 9 bases, leaving 7 bases not matched to a gene. The germline gives CDR1 SGHTA, CDR2 FQGNSA. This CDR3 spans 13 amino acids. The CDR3 bases are TGTGCCAGCAGTCTTGACAGGGGGCTCCGCTACACCTTC. Translated: CASSLDRGLRYTF.

The chain employs TRBV9 and TRBJ2-7; D is perhaps TRBD1 (5 bases). Per germline, CDR1 SGDLS and CDR2 YYNGEE. The CDR3 spans 14 residues. The V end lost 3 bases, the J end lost 0 bases, and 10 bases lay between the germline ends. The CDR3 DNA is TGTGCCAGCAGCGAGGGGTTGAGCTCCTACGAGCAGTACTTC. It yields the protein CASSEGLSSYEQYF.

This clone occurred once. Other nucleotide sequences from this sample produce the same CDR3. The chain is built from TRBV5-1 and TRBJ2-1; maybe TRBD2 (5 bases). Germline values: CDR1 SGHRS, CDR2 YFSETQ. The CDR3 has 16 residues. Trimming removed 7 bases from V and 0 bases from J, with 17 bases in between. As DNA, the CDR3 is TGCGCCAGCCGATCCCCGGCCAGCGGCTCCTACAATGAGCAGTTCTTC. It specifies CASRSPASGSYNEQFF.